These 31 T cell receptor beta chains share one sample of origin, sequenced in a study of Ad26.COV2.S vaccination and SARS-CoV-2 variants. Here immunoSEQ multiplex PCR was the method, and the copy in TCRdb shows in-frame clones only, minus some. The table has 400,000 to 450,000 clones, roughly 87% seen once. Treatment reported: 19 received Ad26.COV2.S at low or high dose, single or two shots; roughly five received placebo; per-sample allocation not given. Specimen acquisition occurred on day 63 following the initial vaccine or placebo injection. The material was peripheral blood, obtained in a trial of Ad26.COV2.S vaccine versus placebo. All receptors derive from a person between 18 and 60 years old who received the Ad26.COV2.S COVID-19 vaccine or a placebo.

The chain employs TRBV5-4 and TRBJ2-3; either TRBD1 or TRBD2 may supply D (5 bases each). Trimming stripped 6 bases from V and 0 bases from J, with 20 bases between. In germline, CDR1 is SGHNT, CDR2 YYREEE (reference sequence). The CDR3 is 17 residues long. CDR3 nucleotide sequence: TGTGCCAGCACCCCGGGTGGGGGTAGAACTAGCACAGATACGCAGTATTTT. It translates to CASTPGGGRTSTDTQYF.

V gene TRBV27 combines with J gene TRBJ1-1; D remains ambiguous. V lost 0 bases, J lost 6 bases, and 20 bases lay in between. The germline gives CDR1 MNHEY, CDR2 SMNVEV (reference sequence). The CDR3 is 17 residues long. The CDR3 DNA sequence: TGTGCCAGCAGTTTATCGGGTGTTGCCCCTTGGGAATCTGAAGCTTTCTTT. Its translation is CASSLSGVAPWESEAFF.

The J gene is TRBJ2-1, the V gene TRBV4-1; no reliable D call. The V end lost 0 bases, the J end lost 13 bases, and 13 bases lay between the germline ends. In germline, CDR1 is MGHRA, CDR2 YSYEKL. The CDR3 is 13 residues long. The CDR3 DNA sequence: TGCGCCAGCAGCCAAGATTCAGGAAGGGAACAGTTCTTC. As protein: CASSQDSGREQFF.

V gene TRBV18 combines with J gene TRBJ2-5; possibly TRBD2 for D (7 bases). The CDR3 loop spans 14 amino acids. Germline CDR1 KGHSH, CDR2 LQKENI. V was clipped by 3 bases and J by 4 bases, with 12 bases between them. As DNA, the CDR3 is TGTGCCAGCTCACCGGGGGGGGCTGGAGAGACCCAGTACTTC. This translates into CASSPGGAGETQYF.

The rearrangement links TRBV2 to TRBJ2-7; 10 nucleotides line up with TRBD1. The CDR3 totals 15 residues. CDR1 is SNHLY and CDR2 is FYNNEI in the germline V gene. Trimming removed 6 bases from V and 0 bases from J; junction bases left unmatched: 5. The CDR3 loop reads CASRGWTGGSYEQYF. The CDR3 region has the DNA TGTGCCAGCAGGGGCTGGACAGGGGGCTCCTACGAGCAGTACTTC. Variable domain in full (rest from reference TRBV2 and TRBJ2-7): EPEVTQTPSHQVTQMGQEVILRCVPISNHLYFYWYRQILGQKVEFLVSFYNNEISEKSEIFDDQFSVERPDGSNFTLKIRSTKLEDSAMYFCASRGWTGGSYEQYFGPGTRLTVT.

CDR3 amino acids: CASRAPGPGEQYF. In nucleotides, the CDR3 is TGTGCCAGCAGAGCCCCGGGGCCAGGCGAGCAGTACTTC. V usage is TRBV5-6 and J usage is TRBJ2-7; D assignment may be TRBD1 or TRBD2 (5 bases each). V was pared by 5 bases and J by 6 bases, with 15 bases between. The CDR3 covers 13 residues. CDR1 is SGHDT and CDR2 is YYEEEE in the germline V gene.

The V gene is TRBV2, the J gene TRBJ2-7; TRBD1 matches 9 bases. The CDR3 is 14 amino acids. Germline CDR1 reads SNHLY; CDR2 reads FYNNEI. V shed 3 bases and J 3 bases; nucleotides not matched to a gene: 3. The CDR3 protein is CASSDWDRDYEQYF. In DNA, the CDR3 is TGTGCCAGCAGTGATTGGGACAGGGACTACGAGCAGTACTTC.

The chain links TRBV10-3 to TRBJ2-7, with D perhaps matching TRBD1 (6 bases). The ends were cut back, 10 bases at V and 2 bases at J, with 18 bases in the middle. The CDR3 runs to 14 residues. The V gene's germline CDR1 is ENHRY and CDR2 SYGVKD. The CDR3 here is CATRAPDRTYEQYF. In DNA, the CDR3 is TGTGCCACCCGAGCCCCGGACAGAACCTACGAGCAGTACTTC.

The genes are TRBV27 and TRBJ2-5, with TRBD2 matching over 11 bases. The trim removed 5 bases at V and 0 bases at J, leaving 11 bases unmatched. The CDR3 runs to 18 residues. Germline CDR1 and CDR2: MNHEY and SMNVEV (reference sequence). This CDR3 is CASSGAQTSGTYQETQYF. The CDR3 DNA is TGTGCCAGCAGTGGGGCGCAGACTAGCGGGACGTACCAAGAGACCCAGTACTTC.

The rearrangement joins TRBV28 to TRBJ2-6; 9 bases align to TRBD1. The CDR3 sequence is 15 residues long. The germline V gene has CDR1 MDHEN and CDR2 SYDVKM. The J segment lost 2 bases and the V segment lost 6 bases, leaving 2 bases of the junction unmatched. In nucleotides, the CDR3 is TGTGCCAGCAGCCGGACAGGGGCTGGGGCCAACGTCCTGACTTTC. It is translated as CASSRTGAGANVLTF.

The V gene is TRBV30, the J gene TRBJ2-7; 7 nucleotides agree with TRBD2. CDR1 and CDR2 from the germline V gene are GTSNPN and SVGIG (reference sequence). The trim removed 3 bases at V and 5 bases at J, leaving 4 bases unmatched. The CDR3 sequence is 12 residues long. The CDR3 sequence: CAWRSGTHEQYF. CDR3 nucleotide sequence: TGTGCCTGGAGGAGCGGGACCCACGAGCAGTACTTC.

The chain is built from TRBV7-2 and TRBJ2-7, with a possible D match to TRBD1 (6 bases). CDR1 is SGHTA, CDR2 FQGNSA, per germline. The CDR3 sequence is 15 residues long. Deletions cut 2 bases from V and 2 bases from J, with 13 bases between. The CDR3 sequence: CASSLHRDLAYEQYF. The CDR3 DNA sequence: TGTGCCAGCAGCTTACACAGGGATCTCGCCTACGAGCAGTACTTC.

The chain's CDR3 is CASRIGTKGNEQFF. CDR3 DNA: TGTGCCAGTAGGATCGGGACTAAGGGCAATGAGCAGTTCTTC. This chain connects TRBV19 to TRBJ2-1, with 7 bases identical to TRBD2. Germline trimming cut 6 bases from V and 6 bases from J; bases unmatched to any gene: 8. The length of the CDR3 is 14 residues. CDR1 is LNHDA and CDR2 is SQIVND in the germline V gene (reference sequence).

The rearrangement links TRBV5-1 to TRBJ2-1; 11 bases align to TRBD2. The CDR3 length is 18 residues. V was clipped by 5 bases and J by 6 bases; unmatched bases: 16. Germline V CDR1 and CDR2: SGHRS, YFSETQ. CDR3: CASRPGGGLSGRANEQFF. CDR3 bases: TGCGCCAGCAGACCCGGCGGAGGTCTTAGCGGGAGGGCCAATGAGCAGTTCTTC.

This chain joins TRBV28 and TRBJ2-3; D uncertain. CDR3 length: 11 amino acids. The germline V gene encodes CDR1 MDHEN and CDR2 SYDVKM. V was trimmed by 6 bases and J by 5 bases, leaving 6 bases between them. The CDR3 loop reads CASSPQDTQYF. The DNA for the CDR3 is TGTGCCAGCAGCCCACAAGATACGCAGTATTTT.

This clone was detected only once. The V gene is TRBV10-3, the J gene TRBJ2-3; TRBD2 might be the D (7 bases). Trimming removed 1 base at V and 2 bases at J, with 13 bases between. The CDR3 contains 16 residues. Per germline, CDR1 ENHRY and CDR2 SYGVKD. In DNA, the CDR3 is TGTGCCATCAGTGAGTGGGGGGGGCCAAACACAGATACGCAGTATTTT. Residues: CAISEWGGPNTDTQYF.

The V gene is TRBV3-1 (or the pseudogene TRBV3-2), the J gene TRBJ2-3; 8 bases are shared with TRBD2. The trim removed 6 bases at V and 1 base at J, leaving 6 bases unmatched. The CDR3 has 15 residues. Germline-derived CDR1 and CDR2 are LGHDT and YNNKEL (reference sequence). The CDR3 coding sequence is TGTGCCAGCAGAGCCCGGGAGGGCGGCACAGATACGCAGTATTTT. This codes for CASRAREGGTDTQYF.

The chain employs TRBV21-1 and TRBJ2-7; the listed D gene, TRBD2, was not tested against the DNA. TRBV21-1 counts as a pseudogene. The CDR3 contains 14 residues. CDR3 sequence: CASSPRGGTYEQYF. The CDR3, as DNA: TGTGCCAGCAGCCCTCGGGGGGGCACCTACGAGCAGTACTTC.

This clone was seen only once. The chain recombines TRBV18 with TRBJ2-7, with 11 bases identical to TRBD2. The CDR3 runs 18 residues. J was trimmed by 7 bases and V by 2 bases; bases with no gene match: 16. CDR1 is KGHSH, CDR2 LQKENI, per germline. The CDR3 DNA follows: TGTGCCAGCTCACCAGATTGGCCTAGCGGGAGGCCGGGGGTTGAGCAGTACTTC. This encodes CASSPDWPSGRPGVEQYF.

This sequence joins TRBV3-1 (or the pseudogene TRBV3-2) and TRBJ2-4; the match to TRBD1 covers 9 bases. Germline-derived CDR1 and CDR2 are LGHDT and YNNKEL (reference sequence). The CDR3 sequence is 14 residues long. With V trimmed by 0 bases and J by 10 bases, 4 bases remained unmatched. The CDR3 sequence is CASSQDLTGGIQYF. DNA of the CDR3: TGTGCCAGCAGCCAAGATTTGACAGGGGGGATTCAGTACTTC.

CDR3 nucleotide sequence: TGTGCCAGCAGCTTACGATCTCGGTTAACCGGGGAGCTGTTTTTT. Translating gives CASSLRSRLTGELFF. This chain links TRBV7-9 with TRBJ2-2, with D uncertain. V was cut by 2 bases and J by 5 bases, with 12 bases left in between. The CDR3 is 15 residues long. The V gene's germline CDR1 is SEHNR and CDR2 FQNEAQ (reference sequence).

V is TRBV18 and J is TRBJ2-2; the D is unclear. The CDR3 consists of 12 residues. Germline V gene lookup returns CDR1 KGHSH and CDR2 LQKENI. Trimming left V 3 bases short and J 6 bases short, with 5 bases between. The chain's CDR3 is CASSPFPGELFF. CDR3 sequence (DNA): TGTGCCAGCTCACCGTTTCCCGGGGAGCTGTTTTTT. The whole variable domain, filled in from reference TRBV18 and TRBJ2-2, reads NAGVMQNPRHLVRRRGQEARLRCSPMKGHSHVYWYRQLPEEGLKFMVYLQKENIIDESGMPKERFSAEFPKEGPSILRIQQVVRGDSAAYFCASSPFPGELFFGEGSRLTVL.

This chain connects TRBV25-1 to TRBJ1-1; 7 nucleotides match TRBD1. Germline V gene data show CDR1 as MGHDK and CDR2 as SYGVNS. After removal of 5 bases from V and 3 bases from J, the junction contained 3 bases not matched to a gene. The CDR3 spans 13 residues. The CDR3 DNA follows: TGTGCCAGCAGTAAACAGGGGTACACTGAAGCTTTCTTT. It yields the protein CASSKQGYTEAFF. Looking up the rest from reference TRBV25-1 and TRBJ1-1 gives the full variable domain: EADIYQTPRYLVIGTGKKITLECSQTMGHDKMYWYQQDPGMELHLIHYSYGVNSTEKGDLSSESTVSRIRTEHFPLTLESARPSHTSQYLCASSKQGYTEAFFGQGTRLTVV.

The chain carries TRBV2 and TRBJ1-3, with TRBD1 as a possible D gene (6 bases). CDR1 is SNHLY, CDR2 FYNNEI, per germline. V lost 6 bases to trimming and J lost 4 bases, with 16 bases between them. The CDR3 is made up of 15 amino acids. Written as DNA, the CDR3 is TGTGCCAGCAGCCCAAGTCGGACAGTCGGAAACACCATATATTTT. It encodes CASSPSRTVGNTIYF.

The V and J genes are TRBV7-2 and TRBJ2-1; 12 nucleotides match TRBD2. V lost 2 bases to trimming and J lost 5 bases; unmatched junction nucleotides: 1. The CDR3 has 15 amino acids. Germline CDR1 SGHTA, CDR2 FQGNSA. This CDR3 is CASSLLAGGNNEQFF. CDR3 bases: TGTGCCAGCAGCTTACTAGCGGGAGGGAACAATGAGCAGTTCTTC.

V usage is TRBV11-3 and J usage is TRBJ2-3, with TRBD1 as a possible D gene (5 bases). CDR1 is SGHNT, CDR2 YENEEA, per germline. The CDR3 totals 14 residues. Trimming took 2 bases from V and 4 from J, leaving 10 bases between them. As DNA, the CDR3 is TGTGCCAGCAGCTTACAGGGTTTGCCAGATACGCAGTATTTT. Amino acids: CASSLQGLPDTQYF.

The gene calls are TRBV28 and TRBJ1-2, with 7 bases aligning to TRBD1. V lost 3 bases, J lost 4 bases, and 11 bases stayed unmatched. Germline V lookup: CDR1 MDHEN, CDR2 SYDVKM. CDR3 length: 16 amino acids. CDR3 sequence: CASSFPQTTGTYGYTF. The CDR3 DNA reads as TGTGCCAGCAGTTTCCCTCAGACGACAGGGACCTATGGCTACACCTTC.

The gene calls are TRBV28 and TRBJ2-1, with 13 bases matching TRBD2. This CDR3 comprises 18 residues. Germline CDR1 is MDHEN and CDR2 is SYDVKM. Trimming took 5 bases from V and 3 from J; bases not matched to a gene: 10. The CDR3 sequence: CASSKLAGGWDSYNEQFF. CDR3 nucleotides: TGTGCCAGCAGTAAACTAGCGGGAGGGTGGGATAGCTACAATGAGCAGTTCTTC.

V usage is TRBV6-5 and J usage is TRBJ1-5, with a tentative D call TRBD1 (5 bases). The V gene's germline CDR1 is MNHEY and CDR2 SVGAGI. This CDR3 comprises 13 residues. The V end was cut by 4 bases, the J end by 5 bases, with 9 bases between. In DNA, the CDR3 is TGTGCCAGCAGTTCAGGGACGGATCAGCCCCAGCATTTT. Its protein product is CASSSGTDQPQHF.

The chain employs TRBV5-4 and TRBJ2-2; weak D call: TRBD2 (6 bases). Trimming took 4 bases from V and 5 from J, leaving 24 bases between them. This CDR3 comprises 18 residues. The germline V gene has CDR1 SGHNT and CDR2 YYREEE (reference sequence). The CDR3 loop reads CASSQFARRAGGTGELFF. For the CDR3, the DNA is TGTGCCAGCAGCCAATTCGCTAGGAGGGCCGGTGGGACCGGGGAGCTGTTTTTT.

The chain combines TRBV6-5 with TRBJ2-7; possibly TRBD1 or TRBD2 for D (6 bases each). The CDR3 sequence is 13 residues long. Germline-derived CDR1 and CDR2 are MNHEY and SVGAGI. Trimming pared 6 bases from V and 7 bases from J, leaving 16 bases between. The CDR3 sequence: CASRPPGGGEQYF. As DNA, the CDR3 is TGTGCCAGCAGACCGCCCGGAGGGGGGGAGCAGTACTTC.